This TCR beta chain was recorded in a study of T cell changes during pregnancy in multiple sclerosis. Repertoires were generated with immunoSEQ multiplex PCR, while TCRdb's copy carries only in-frame clones and drops some. The sample lists tens of thousands of clones, 94% occurring once. V lost 8 bases and J 4 bases, leaving 11 bases between the germline ends. CDR1 is MNHEY and CDR2 is SVGAGI in the germline V gene. This CDR3 spans 12 amino acids. The receptor comes from a female donor with multiple sclerosis, enrolled in a pregnancy study. This specimen consisted of CD4+ T cells from peripheral blood mononuclear cells, obtained in the second trimester of pregnancy. The chain links TRBV6-5 to TRBJ2-5; D is uncertain. CDR3 in DNA: TGTGCCAGCTCGCGATCGGGAGAGACCCAGTACTTC. Translating it yields CASSRSGETQYF.